This T cell receptor (beta chain) is drawn from a study of blood T cell repertoires in COVID-19. Across the study: Italy, Spain and the United States were the sources of the convalescent and acute COVID-19 samples.

Per the original data handling: From reference gene primer amplification, estimates of nucleated cell counts were derived. The assay was immunoSEQ multiplex PCR, and TCRdb's table has in-frame clones only and misses some. V, J and clone size reflect that table, while D and trimming were determined from the DNA. The sample records some 290,000 clones, around 90% being singletons. The CDR3 covers 20 residues. V was clipped by 0 bases and J by 1 base, with 24 bases between them. Per the germline V gene, CDR1 is LGHNA and CDR2 is YNFKEQ. This chain uses TRBV4-2 with TRBJ1-1, with D possibly being TRBD1 (6 bases). The sequencing sample was made of peripheral blood. The source is a woman in her 30s with COVID-19, enrolled during active disease. CDR3 coding DNA: TGTGCCAGCAGCCAAGATCAGCGGTTCGGGACACAATTATCGAACACTGAAGCTTTCTTT. This encodes CASSQDQRFGTQLSNTEAFF.